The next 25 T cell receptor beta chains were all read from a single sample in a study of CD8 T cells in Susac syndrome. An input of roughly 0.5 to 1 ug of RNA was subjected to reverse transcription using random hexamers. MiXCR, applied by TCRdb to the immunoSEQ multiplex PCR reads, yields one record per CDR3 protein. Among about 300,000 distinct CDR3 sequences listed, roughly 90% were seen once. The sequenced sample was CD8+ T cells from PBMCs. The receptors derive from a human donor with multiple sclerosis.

The CDR3 region is CSARDGAPQAFF. CDR3 sequence (DNA): TGCAGTGCTAGAGATGGAGCCCCGCAAGCTTTCTTT. The chain uses TRBV20-1 and TRBJ1-1; D uncertain. V gave up 0 bases and J gave up 9 bases, with 11 bases separating them. The CDR3 is 12 residues long. Germline V CDR1 and CDR2: DFQATT, SNEGSKA (reference sequence).

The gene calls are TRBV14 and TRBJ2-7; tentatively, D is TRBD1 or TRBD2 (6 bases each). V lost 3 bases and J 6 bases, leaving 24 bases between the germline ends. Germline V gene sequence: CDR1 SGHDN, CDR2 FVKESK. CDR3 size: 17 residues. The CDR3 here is CASSQNPFGGASGEQYF. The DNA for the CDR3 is TGTGCCAGCAGCCAGAACCCTTTCGGGGGCGCATCGGGCGAGCAGTACTTC.

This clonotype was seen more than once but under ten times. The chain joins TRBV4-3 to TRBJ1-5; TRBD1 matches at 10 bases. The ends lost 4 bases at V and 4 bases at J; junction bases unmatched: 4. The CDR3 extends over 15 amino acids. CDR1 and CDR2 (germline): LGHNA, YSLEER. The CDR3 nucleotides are TGCGCCAGCAGCCTAGGACAGGGGGGAAATCAGCCCCAGCATTTT. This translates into CASSLGQGGNQPQHF.

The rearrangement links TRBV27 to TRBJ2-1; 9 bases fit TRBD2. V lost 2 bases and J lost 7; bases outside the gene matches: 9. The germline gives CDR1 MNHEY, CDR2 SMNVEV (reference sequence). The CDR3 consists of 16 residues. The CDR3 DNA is TGTGCCAGCAGTTTAGCGGGGGGGCCGTTTTGGAATGAGCAGTTCTTC. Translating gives CASSLAGGPFWNEQFF.

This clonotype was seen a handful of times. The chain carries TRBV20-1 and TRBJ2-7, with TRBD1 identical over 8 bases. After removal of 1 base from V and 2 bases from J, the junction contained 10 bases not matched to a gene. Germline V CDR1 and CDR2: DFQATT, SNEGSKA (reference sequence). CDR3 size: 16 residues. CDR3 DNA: TGCAGTGCTAGAGTACCGGGACAGGCAAACCCCTACGAGCAGTACTTC. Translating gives CSARVPGQANPYEQYF.

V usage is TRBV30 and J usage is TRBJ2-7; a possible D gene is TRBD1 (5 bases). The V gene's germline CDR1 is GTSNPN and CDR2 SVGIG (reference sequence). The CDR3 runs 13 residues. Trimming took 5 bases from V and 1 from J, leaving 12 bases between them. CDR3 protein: CAWDPTDSYEQYF. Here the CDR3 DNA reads TGTGCCTGGGACCCGACAGATTCCTACGAGCAGTACTTC.

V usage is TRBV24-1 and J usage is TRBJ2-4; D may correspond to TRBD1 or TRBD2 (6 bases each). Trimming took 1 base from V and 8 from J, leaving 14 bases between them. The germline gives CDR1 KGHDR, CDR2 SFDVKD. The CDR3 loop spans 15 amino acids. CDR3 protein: CATSDFQGGIHIQYF. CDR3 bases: TGTGCCACCAGTGATTTCCAAGGGGGGATTCACATTCAGTACTTC.

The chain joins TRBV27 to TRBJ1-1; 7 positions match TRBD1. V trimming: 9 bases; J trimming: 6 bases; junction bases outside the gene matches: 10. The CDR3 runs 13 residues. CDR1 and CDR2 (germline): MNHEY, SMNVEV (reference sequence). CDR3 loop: CARTGVGPPEAFF. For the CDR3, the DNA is TGTGCCAGAACAGGGGTGGGTCCCCCTGAAGCTTTCTTT.

CDR3 region: CASSQGVGTEAFF. In nucleotides, the CDR3 is TGTGCCAGCAGTCAGGGGGTTGGGACTGAAGCTTTCTTT. This sequence joins TRBV27 and TRBJ1-1; 7 nucleotides align to TRBD1. CDR1 and CDR2 from the germline V gene are MNHEY and SMNVEV (reference sequence). The length of the CDR3 is 13 residues. The J segment lost 5 bases and the V segment lost 5 bases, leaving 5 bases of the junction unmatched.

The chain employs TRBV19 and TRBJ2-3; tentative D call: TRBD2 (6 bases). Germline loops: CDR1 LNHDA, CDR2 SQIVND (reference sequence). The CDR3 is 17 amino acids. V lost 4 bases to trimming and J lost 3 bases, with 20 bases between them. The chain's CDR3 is CASSNILAGFPTDTQYF. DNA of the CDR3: TGTGCCAGTAGTAATATCCTGGCGGGGTTTCCGACAGATACGCAGTATTTT. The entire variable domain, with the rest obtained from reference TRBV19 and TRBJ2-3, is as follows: DGGITQSPKYLFRKEGQNVTLSCEQNLNHDAMYWYRQDPGQGLRLIYYSQIVNDFQKGDIAEGYSVSREKKESFPLTVTSAQKNPTAFYLCASSNILAGFPTDTQYFGPGTRLTVL.

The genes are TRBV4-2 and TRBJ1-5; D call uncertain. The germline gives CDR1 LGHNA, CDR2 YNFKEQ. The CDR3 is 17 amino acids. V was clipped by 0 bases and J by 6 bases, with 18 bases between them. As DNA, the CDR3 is TGTGCCAGCAGCCAAGATCGAAATGACCTCGACTTTCAGCCCCAGCATTTT. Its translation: CASSQDRNDLDFQPQHF.

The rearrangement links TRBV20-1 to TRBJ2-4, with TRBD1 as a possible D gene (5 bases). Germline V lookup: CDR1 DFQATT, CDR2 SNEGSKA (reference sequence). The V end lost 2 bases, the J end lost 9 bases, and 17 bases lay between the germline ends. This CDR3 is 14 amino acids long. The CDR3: CSARSTGNPSIQYF. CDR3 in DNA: TGCAGTGCTAGATCCACAGGCAATCCGAGCATTCAGTACTTC.

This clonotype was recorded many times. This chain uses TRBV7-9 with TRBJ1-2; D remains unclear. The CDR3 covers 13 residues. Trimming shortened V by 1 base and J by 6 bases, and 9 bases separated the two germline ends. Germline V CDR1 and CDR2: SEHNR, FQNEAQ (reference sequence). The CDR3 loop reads CASSLEVGNGYTF. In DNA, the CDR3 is TGTGCCAGCAGCTTAGAGGTGGGGAATGGCTACACCTTC.

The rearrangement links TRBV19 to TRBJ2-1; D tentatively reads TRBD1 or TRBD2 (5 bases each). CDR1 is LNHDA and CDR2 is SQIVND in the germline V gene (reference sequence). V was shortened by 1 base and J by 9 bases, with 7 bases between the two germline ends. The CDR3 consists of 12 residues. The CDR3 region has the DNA TGTGCCAGTAGTATAGGGGGGAGTGAGCAGTTCTTC. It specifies CASSIGGSEQFF.

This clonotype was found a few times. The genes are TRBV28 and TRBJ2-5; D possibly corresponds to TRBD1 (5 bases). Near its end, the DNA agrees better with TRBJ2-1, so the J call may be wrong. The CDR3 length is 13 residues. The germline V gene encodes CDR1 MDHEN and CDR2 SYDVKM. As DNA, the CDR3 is TGTGCCAGCAGTCCCCTCGTGGGGCTTACCCAGTTCTTC. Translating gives CASSPLVGLTQFF.

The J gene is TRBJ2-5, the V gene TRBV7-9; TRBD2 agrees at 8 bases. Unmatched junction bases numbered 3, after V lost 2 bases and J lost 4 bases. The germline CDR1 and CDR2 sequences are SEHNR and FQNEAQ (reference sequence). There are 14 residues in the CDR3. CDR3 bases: TGTGCCAGCAGCTTATTAGCGGGGAGAGAGACCCAGTACTTC. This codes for CASSLLAGRETQYF.

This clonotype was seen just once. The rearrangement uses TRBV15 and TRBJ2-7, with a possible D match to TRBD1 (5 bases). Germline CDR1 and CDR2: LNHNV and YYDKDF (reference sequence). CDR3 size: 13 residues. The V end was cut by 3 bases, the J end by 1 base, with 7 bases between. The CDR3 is CATSSDRSYEQYF. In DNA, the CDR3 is TGTGCCACCAGCAGCGACAGATCCTACGAGCAGTACTTC.

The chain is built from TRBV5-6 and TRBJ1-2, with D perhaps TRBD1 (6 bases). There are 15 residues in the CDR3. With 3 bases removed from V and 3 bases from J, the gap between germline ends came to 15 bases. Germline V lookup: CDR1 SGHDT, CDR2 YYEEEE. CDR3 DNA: TGTGCCAGCAGCTCGGCAAGTGGGACATACTATGGCTACACCTTC. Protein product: CASSSASGTYYGYTF.

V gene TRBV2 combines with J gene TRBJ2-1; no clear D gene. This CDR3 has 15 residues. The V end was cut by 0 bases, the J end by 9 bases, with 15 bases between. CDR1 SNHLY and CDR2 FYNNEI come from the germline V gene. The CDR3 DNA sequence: TGTGCCAGCAGTGAAGCGCTTTCGGCAGCCTTTGAGCAGTTCTTC. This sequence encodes CASSEALSAAFEQFF. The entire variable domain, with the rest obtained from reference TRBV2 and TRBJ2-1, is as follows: EPEVTQTPSHQVTQMGQEVILRCVPISNHLYFYWYRQILGQKVEFLVSFYNNEISEKSEIFDDQFSVERPDGSNFTLKIRSTKLEDSAMYFCASSEALSAAFEQFFGPGTRLTVL.

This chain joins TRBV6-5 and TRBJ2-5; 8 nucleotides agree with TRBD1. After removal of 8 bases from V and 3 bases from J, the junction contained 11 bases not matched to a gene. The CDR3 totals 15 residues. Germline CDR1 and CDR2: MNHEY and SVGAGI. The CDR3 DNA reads TGTGCCAGCGCAACTCCAGGGGGCTGGGAAGAGACCCAGTACTTC. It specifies CASATPGGWEETQYF.

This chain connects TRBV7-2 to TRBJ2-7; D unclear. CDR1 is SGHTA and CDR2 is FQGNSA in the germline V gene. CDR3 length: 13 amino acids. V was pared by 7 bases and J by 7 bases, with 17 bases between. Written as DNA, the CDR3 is TGTGCCAGCACTTCCACACCCACGCCAGAGCAGTACTTC. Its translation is CASTSTPTPEQYF.

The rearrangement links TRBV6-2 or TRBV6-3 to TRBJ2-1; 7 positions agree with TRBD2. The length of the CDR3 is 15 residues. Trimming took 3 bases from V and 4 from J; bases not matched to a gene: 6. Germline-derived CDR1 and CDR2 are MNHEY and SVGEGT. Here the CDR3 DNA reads TGTGCCAGCAGTTATACGGCGGGAGTATACAATGAGCAGTTCTTC. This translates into CASSYTAGVYNEQFF.

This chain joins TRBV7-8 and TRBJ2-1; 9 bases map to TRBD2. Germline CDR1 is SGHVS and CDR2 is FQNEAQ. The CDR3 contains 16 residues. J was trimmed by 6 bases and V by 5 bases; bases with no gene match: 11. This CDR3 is CASSLRWTSEFNEQFF. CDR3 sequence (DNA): TGTGCCAGCAGCCTAAGGTGGACTAGCGAATTCAATGAGCAGTTCTTC.

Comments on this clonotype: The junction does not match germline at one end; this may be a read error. The CDR3 is CRANKHLSYEQYF. The DNA for the CDR3 is TGCAGGGCTAATAAACATCTCTCCTACGAGCAGTACTTC. J is TRBJ2-7 and V is TRBV20-1; no firm D call. Per the germline V gene, CDR1 is DFQATT and CDR2 is SNEGSKA (reference sequence). CDR3 size: 13 residues.

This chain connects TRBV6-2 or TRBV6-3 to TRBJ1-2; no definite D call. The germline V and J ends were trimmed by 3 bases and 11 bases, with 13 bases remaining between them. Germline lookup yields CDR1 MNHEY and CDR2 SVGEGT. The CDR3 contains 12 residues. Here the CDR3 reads CASSYPDLEYTF. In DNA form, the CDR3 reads TGTGCCAGCAGTTATCCGGATCTGGAGTACACCTTC.